The T cell receptor (beta chain) under discussion was sequenced for a study of blood T cell repertoires in COVID-19. Study summary: The analysed material was cDNA or gDNA that came from T cells, B-cell-depleted T cells, or PBMCs.

CDR3 length: 13 amino acids. CDR1 and CDR2 (germline): SGHRS, YFSETQ. V dropped 5 bases and J dropped 3 bases, with 12 bases sitting between them. In the authors' methods: Estimation of nucleated cell counts relied on the amplification of reference gene primers. Libraries were prepared by immunoSEQ multiplex PCR; TCRdb keeps only in-frame clonotypes and omits some of them. The V and J calls and clone size come from that table; D and trimming were worked out from the DNA. This sample has fewer than 350,000 clones; roughly 88% occur once, and the top ten carry about 2.5%. The study drew participants aged about 18 to 95 years from under 30 US areas. Assignment of participants to cohorts was predicated upon participant-reported clinical history.

The sequence came from a woman between 40 and 50 years old with acute COVID-19. Material: PBMCs or T cells enriched from blood (not recorded which). The chain employs TRBV5-1 and TRBJ2-7; possible D gene TRBD1, 6 bases. The CDR3 DNA sequence: TGCGCCAGCAGTGAAGGGGGTGGCTACGAGCAGTACTTC. It is translated as CASSEGGGYEQYF.